This T cell receptor (beta chain) was captured in a study of shared clonotypes between healthy human individuals. On the study more broadly: Donor composition was a couple of women and three men, aged 18 to 49.

To note about this clone: The target antigen is unknown. A much larger clone differs from this one at a single base, so this may be a read error.

Adult donors, all healthy and HIV-negative, had no recent acute infections or vaccinations. The study ran the assay at deep level. Repertoires were generated with immunoSEQ multiplex PCR, while TCRdb's copy carries only in-frame clones and drops some. The repertoire consists of around 500,000 clones, with about 84% occurring once and the leading ten covering 9.5% to 15%. There are 21 residues in the CDR3. Germline V gene lookup returns CDR1 SGHDN and CDR2 FVKESK. Findings of the study overall: Blood was the sole source, and tissue repertoires probably differ.

The source of this sequence is a woman aged 35 to 49 in good health. Some clones in this sample may be carry-over from other donors' samples. The rearrangement links TRBV14 to TRBJ2-6; 12 bases fit TRBD2. Sequencing was done on a sample of PBMCs. The CDR3 protein is CASNQGLRLAGALSGANVLTF. In DNA form, the CDR3 reads TGTGCCAGCAACCAAGGGTTGCGACTAGCGGGAGCCCTCTCTGGGGCCAACGTCCTGACTTTC.